The T cell receptor (beta chain) under discussion was sequenced for a study of T cell responses to AZD1222 COVID-19 vaccine. Study findings and constraints: Researchers took repertoire samples only after the peak T cell response had come. In a largely white British group with more females than males, clonal diversity was possibly underestimated.

The table came from immunoSEQ multiplex PCR; TCRdb's copy has only in-frame clones and leaves some out. The sample includes roughly 110,000 clones, 87% of them seen just once. For this clone: Antigen unknown.

CDR1 is MDHEN, CDR2 SYDVKM, per germline. This CDR3 contains 16 residues. The junction had 18 bases not matched to a gene; V was cut back by 6 bases and J by 8 bases. The V and J genes are TRBV28 and TRBJ2-7; 8 bases are shared with TRBD1. The TCR comes from an adult in good health. Source: peripheral blood, taken on day 0 of AZD1222 vaccination. This CDR3 reads CASSLIFPGQAKQQYF. In DNA form, the CDR3 reads TGTGCCAGCAGCCTCATTTTCCCGGGACAGGCTAAACAGCAGTACTTC. Full variable domain (rest looked up from reference TRBV28 and TRBJ2-7): DVKVTQSSRYLVKRTGEKVFLECVQDMDHENMFWYRQDPGLGLRLIYFSYDVKMKEKGDIPEGYSVSREKKERFSLILESASTNQTSMYLCASSLIFPGQAKQQYFGPGTRLTVT.